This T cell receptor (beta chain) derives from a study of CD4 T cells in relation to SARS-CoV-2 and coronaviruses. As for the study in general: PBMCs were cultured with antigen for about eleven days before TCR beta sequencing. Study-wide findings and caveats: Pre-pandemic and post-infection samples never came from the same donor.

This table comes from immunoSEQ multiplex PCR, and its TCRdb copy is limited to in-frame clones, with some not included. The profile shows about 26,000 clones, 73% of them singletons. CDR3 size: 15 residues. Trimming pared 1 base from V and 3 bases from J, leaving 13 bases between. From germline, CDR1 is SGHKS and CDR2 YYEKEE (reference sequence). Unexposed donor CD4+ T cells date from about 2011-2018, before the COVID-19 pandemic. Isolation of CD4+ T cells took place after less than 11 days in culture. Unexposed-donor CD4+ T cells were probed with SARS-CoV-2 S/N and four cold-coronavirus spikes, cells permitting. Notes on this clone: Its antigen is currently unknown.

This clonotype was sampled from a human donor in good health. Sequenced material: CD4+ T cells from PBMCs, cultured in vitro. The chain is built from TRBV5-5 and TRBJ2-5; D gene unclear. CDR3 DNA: TGTGCCAGCAGCTTGCAGGTGTCACAAGAAGAGACCCAGTACTTC. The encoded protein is CASSLQVSQEETQYF.